Listed here are 10 T cell receptor beta chains from one sample, sequenced in a study of T cell responses to AZD1222 COVID-19 vaccine. Repertoires were generated with immunoSEQ multiplex PCR, while TCRdb's copy carries only in-frame clones and drops some. The sample shows 80,000 to 85,000 clones, more than 85% of them seen only once. Source: peripheral blood, taken 28 days after the second AZD1222 dose. The receptor source for this set is an adult who received the AZD1222 COVID-19 vaccine.

This clone has only one observation. The chain joins TRBV18 to TRBJ2-1; TRBD1 matches 10 bases. The CDR3 has 16 residues. V lost 0 bases and J lost 6; bases outside the gene matches: 5. Germline values: CDR1 KGHSH, CDR2 LQKENI. As DNA, the CDR3 is TGTGCCAGCTCACCACCCGGGACAGGGGAGGTCAATGAGCAGTTCTTC. This translates into CASSPPGTGEVNEQFF.

V is TRBV11-3 and J is TRBJ2-7; D is tentatively TRBD1 or TRBD2 (5 bases each). The CDR3 loop spans 14 amino acids. V was cut by 0 bases and J by 6 bases, with 12 bases left in between. Germline V gene data show CDR1 as SGHNT and CDR2 as YENEEA. The CDR3 here is CASSLEGPNTEQYF. CDR3 bases: TGTGCCAGCAGCTTAGAGGGACCCAACACCGAGCAGTACTTC.

V usage is TRBV30 and J usage is TRBJ1-2, with D tentatively TRBD1 (5 bases). V was trimmed by 3 bases and J by 2 bases, leaving 16 bases between them. This CDR3 is 15 amino acids long. The germline gives CDR1 GTSNPN, CDR2 SVGIG (reference sequence). The CDR3 coding sequence is TGTGCCTGGAGCCAAGGGACGGGACCGAACTATGGCTACACCTTC. Its translation: CAWSQGTGPNYGYTF.

The chain's CDR3 is CASSLGSGRAGEQYF. As DNA, the CDR3 is TGTGCCAGCAGCTTAGGTAGCGGGAGGGCGGGGGAGCAGTACTTC. The rearrangement joins TRBV7-9 to TRBJ2-7; TRBD2 matches at 11 bases. Germline values: CDR1 SEHNR, CDR2 FQNEAQ (reference sequence). Trimming removed 1 base from V and 7 bases from J; junction bases left unmatched: 6. This CDR3 has 15 residues. Full variable domain (rest looked up from reference TRBV7-9 and TRBJ2-7): DTGVSQNPRHKITKRGQNVTFRCDPISEHNRLYWYRQTLGQGPEFLTYFQNEAQLEKSRLLSDRFSAERPKGSFSTLEIQRTEQGDSAMYLCASSLGSGRAGEQYFGPGTRLTVT.

This chain links TRBV7-8 with TRBJ1-3; D is unresolved. The germline V gene has CDR1 SGHVS and CDR2 FQNEAQ. The V end lost 5 bases, the J end lost 4 bases, and 9 bases lay between the germline ends. The CDR3 contains 13 residues. CDR3 in amino acids: CASSRDPGNTIYF. The DNA of the CDR3 is TGTGCCAGCAGCCGCGACCCAGGAAACACCATATATTTT.

The V and J genes are TRBV7-9 and TRBJ1-5; D is ambiguous. The CDR3 consists of 12 residues. The ends were cut back, 1 base at V and 5 bases at J, with 3 bases in the middle. The germline gives CDR1 SEHNR, CDR2 FQNEAQ (reference sequence). This chain's CDR3 is CASSLDYQPQHF. Here the CDR3 DNA reads TGTGCCAGCAGCTTAGATTATCAGCCCCAGCATTTT.

The chain has TRBV28 and TRBJ2-1, with D hard to call. With 7 bases removed from V and 7 bases from J, the gap between germline ends came to 17 bases. The CDR3 extends over 14 amino acids. CDR1 is MDHEN and CDR2 is SYDVKM in the germline V gene. Written as DNA, the CDR3 is TGTGCCAGCATTCGAGAGGATGGTTCAAATGAGCAGTTCTTC. Encoded protein: CASIREDGSNEQFF.

The J gene is TRBJ2-7, the V gene TRBV25-1, with 13 bases matching TRBD2. The trim removed 8 bases at V and 0 bases at J, leaving 1 base unmatched. The CDR3 loop spans 14 amino acids. Germline lookup yields CDR1 MGHDK and CDR2 SYGVNS. The CDR3 region is CASWTSGSSYEQYF. The CDR3 DNA reads as TGTGCCAGCTGGACTAGCGGGAGCTCCTACGAGCAGTACTTC.

This clone was picked up one time. The CDR3 region is CSASPSDRAGYTF. For the CDR3, the DNA is TGCAGTGCTAGTCCCTCGGACAGGGCTGGCTACACCTTC. The chain links TRBV20-1 to TRBJ1-2, with 8 bases lining up with TRBD1. V lost 3 bases to trimming and J lost 7 bases; unmatched junction nucleotides: 7. Germline V lookup: CDR1 DFQATT, CDR2 SNEGSKA (reference sequence). This CDR3 has 13 residues.

The chain combines TRBV19 with TRBJ2-2, with 13 bases identical to TRBD2. After removal of 7 bases from V and 5 bases from J, the junction contained 7 bases not matched to a gene. Per germline, CDR1 LNHDA and CDR2 SQIVND (reference sequence). This CDR3 is 16 amino acids long. The CDR3 bases are TGTGCCAGTACCATTGGACTAGCGGGAGTGACCGGGGAGCTGTTTTTT. It translates to CASTIGLAGVTGELFF.